The sequence of this T cell receptor beta chain was determined in a study of shared clonotypes between healthy human individuals (dated by TCRdb to between 2020 and 2021). Broadly, across the study: The cohort comprised a couple of women and three men aged 18 to 49 years. For each donor, three plates each were used for CD4 naive and CD4 memory, two plates were used for CD8 naive, and one plate was used for CD8 memory. Per donor, leukapheresis produced somewhere between about 0.94 and 9 billion PBMCs. To increase sequencing depth and limit assay-specific biases, different laboratories used diverse techniques to prepare libraries and sequence TCR repertoires. To estimate repertoire size and how much clonotype sharing occurs between individuals, the study deeply sequenced the blood TCR repertoires of several healthy adults.

Using the deep immunoSEQ assay, TCR CDR3 regions were amplified from genomic DNA by multiplex PCR. Extracted genomic DNA from each cell subset was spread evenly across all wells of several immunoSEQ 96-well plates, with each plate serving as a replicate. For sorted subsets, 200 to 250 ng of genomic DNA, equivalent to tens of thousands of T cell genomes, went into each replicate PCR. Purified libraries were quantified with a Qubit 3.0 fluorometer, sized on a Bioanalyzer 2100, and re-quantified with the KAPA Library Quantification kit. Every immunoSEQ 96-well plate was sequenced on a dedicated single-read 150-cycle Illumina NextSeq 550 flow cell. Per the original workflow: Because only junctional sequences without quality scores were contained in the immunoSEQ output, filtering matching that applied to full-length reads could not be performed. Sequences were annotated with PyIR, a Python wrapper for IgBLAST v1.9, using IMGT germline references to assign V/J genes and CDR3. Reads with weak V/J assignments (E-value above 1e-6), missing CDR3, stop codons, out-of-frame junctions, or ambiguous translated residues were removed. V3J clonotypes were defined as sequences sharing the same inferred V gene, J gene, and CDR3 amino acid sequence. Percentage overlap between repertoires was calculated by dividing the number of shared unique clonotypes by the size of the smaller repertoire. RTK rarefaction, the Chao1 estimator, and Recon v2.1 estimates of unobserved clonotypes were used to assess repertoire richness. OLGA was used to compute generation probabilities for all TCRbeta clonotypes that the gDNA method yielded from a few donors. TCRdb took this table from immuneACCESS and kept in-frame rearrangements with V and J called. Such tables lack part of the clones; where checked against another copy, unresolved V genes explain under half of the gap, and the rest is unexplained. V and J calls and clone size are copied from that table; D and trimming were computed from the DNA. The sample includes about 710,000 clones, with 72% observed a single time. Jointly, the top ten make up about 1.8% of the sample.

The full study reports these points: Naive subsets generally had larger estimated clonotype richness than memory subsets did. Sharing across a few donors was observed for about 4.8% of naive CD4, 3% to 3.5% of naive CD8, 2% to 2.5% of memory CD4, and roughly 0.4% of memory CD8 clonotypes. Sampling was limited to blood, and TCR repertoires in tissue likely differ from TCR repertoires in blood. Clonotypes shared by all four sorted-subset donors showed higher generation probabilities than non-shared clonotypes. Based on pairwise subsampling, the degree of clonotype sharing among donors was expected to be affected by sequencing depth. Incomplete sequencing was indicated by rarefaction of sorted-subset datasets, despite the large sequencing depth. Because the study included only a small number of donors, the genetic and exposure-history diversity represented was limited.

Trimming at the junction amounts to 7 bases on V and 0 bases on J, and the germline ends lie 19 bases apart. Measured from the cysteine to the phenylalanine, the CDR3 is 16 residues long. Here the CDR3 DNA is all that survives: 48 bases in frame from base 1. The germline V gene provides CDR1 MRHNA and CDR2 SNTAGT. The donors were healthy, HIV-negative adults who had no recently reported acute infections or vaccinations. Only Caucasian adults living in Nashville, Tennessee, USA were represented among the donors. Magnetic negative selection was used to enrich CD4+ T cells, after which naive cells were positively selected on CD45RA and the negative fraction became the memory subset. Blood was collected by leukapheresis, and PBMCs were isolated by Ficoll-Histopaque density gradient centrifugation and then cryopreserved in liquid nitrogen vapor phase. Purity and quantity of every magnetically sorted T cell population were checked by analytical flow cytometry. Each sorted fraction had its genomic DNA isolated and then quantified by UV absorbance on a Nanodrop 2000c.

Concerning this clone itself: What this receptor recognizes is not known. No qualities accompany the bases; no much larger clone lies one base away.

The receptor was isolated from a woman between 25 and 40 years old in good health. The chain employs TRBV6-4 and TRBJ2-7; TRBD2 is perhaps the D gene, given 6 matching bases. Sequencing was carried out using memory CD4+ T cells sorted from blood. This sample's cell subset or site label indicates: CD45RA-negative fraction. The nucleotide sequence is given as TGTGCCAGCAACGCCCCGCTGGGGGGTATCTCCTACGAGCAGTACTTC. The encoded protein is CASNAPLGGISYEQYF.